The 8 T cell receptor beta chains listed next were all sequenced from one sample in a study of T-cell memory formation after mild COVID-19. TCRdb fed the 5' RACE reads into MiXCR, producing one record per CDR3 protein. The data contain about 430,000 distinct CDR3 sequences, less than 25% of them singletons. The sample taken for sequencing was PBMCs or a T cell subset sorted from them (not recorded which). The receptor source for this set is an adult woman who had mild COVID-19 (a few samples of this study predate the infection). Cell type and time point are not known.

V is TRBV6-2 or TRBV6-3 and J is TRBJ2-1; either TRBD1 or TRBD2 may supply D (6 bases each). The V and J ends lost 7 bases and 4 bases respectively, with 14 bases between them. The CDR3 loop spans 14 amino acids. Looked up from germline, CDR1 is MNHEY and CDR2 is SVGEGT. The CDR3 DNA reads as TGTGCCAGCACCCGACGGGGGCCTTACAATGAGCAGTTCTTC. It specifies CASTRRGPYNEQFF.

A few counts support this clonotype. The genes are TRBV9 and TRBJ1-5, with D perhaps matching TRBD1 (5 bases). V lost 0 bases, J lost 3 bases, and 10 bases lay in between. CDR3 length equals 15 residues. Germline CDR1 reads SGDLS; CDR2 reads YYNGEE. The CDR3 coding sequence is TGTGCCAGCAGCGTAGCAGGACACTTCAATCAGCCCCAGCATTTT. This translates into CASSVAGHFNQPQHF.

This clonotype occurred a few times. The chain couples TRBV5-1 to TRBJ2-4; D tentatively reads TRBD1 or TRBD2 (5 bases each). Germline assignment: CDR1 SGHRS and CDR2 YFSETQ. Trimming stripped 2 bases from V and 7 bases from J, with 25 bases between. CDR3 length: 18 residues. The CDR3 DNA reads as TGCGCCAGCAGCTTTGTTCTGCCGGACGGGGCAACCGCGAACATTCAGTACTTC. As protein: CASSFVLPDGATANIQYF. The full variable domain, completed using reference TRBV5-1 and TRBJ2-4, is KAGVTQTPRYLIKTRGQQVTLSCSPISGHRSVSWYQQTPGQGLQFLFEYFSETQRNKGNFPGRFSGRQFSNSRSEMNVSTLELGDSALYLCASSFVLPDGATANIQYFGAGTRLSVL.

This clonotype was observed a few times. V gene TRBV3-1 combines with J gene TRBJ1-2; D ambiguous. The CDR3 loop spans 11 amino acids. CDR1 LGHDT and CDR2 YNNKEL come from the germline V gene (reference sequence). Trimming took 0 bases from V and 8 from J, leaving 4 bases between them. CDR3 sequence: CASSQEGGYTF. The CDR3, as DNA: TGTGCCAGCAGCCAAGAGGGCGGCTACACCTTC.

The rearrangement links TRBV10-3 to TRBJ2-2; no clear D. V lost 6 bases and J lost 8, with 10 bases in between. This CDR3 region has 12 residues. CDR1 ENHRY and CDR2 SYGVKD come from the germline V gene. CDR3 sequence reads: CAIRTVIGELFF. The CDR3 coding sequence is TGTGCCATCAGGACGGTTATTGGGGAGCTGTTTTTT.

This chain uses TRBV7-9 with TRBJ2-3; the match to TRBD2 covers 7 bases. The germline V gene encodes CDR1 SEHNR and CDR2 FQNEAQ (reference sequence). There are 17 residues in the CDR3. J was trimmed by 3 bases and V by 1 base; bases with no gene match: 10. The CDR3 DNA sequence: TGTGCCAGCAGCTTAGGTGTGGCGGGAGACTGGACAGATACGCAGTATTTT. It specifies CASSLGVAGDWTDTQYF.

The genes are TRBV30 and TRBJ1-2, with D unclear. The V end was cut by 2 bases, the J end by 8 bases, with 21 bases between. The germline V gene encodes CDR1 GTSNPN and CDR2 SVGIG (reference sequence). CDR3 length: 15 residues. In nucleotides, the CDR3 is TGTGCCTGGAGTCCATCAATACACAGAGTGGGGGGCTACACCTTC. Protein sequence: CAWSPSIHRVGGYTF.

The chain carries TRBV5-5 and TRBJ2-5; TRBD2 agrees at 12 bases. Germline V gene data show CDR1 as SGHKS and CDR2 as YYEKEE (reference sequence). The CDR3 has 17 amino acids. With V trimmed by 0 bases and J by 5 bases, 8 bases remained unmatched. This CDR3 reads CASSLGLAGDGGETQYF. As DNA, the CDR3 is TGTGCCAGCAGCTTGGGACTAGCGGGGGACGGGGGGGAGACCCAGTACTTC.